This T cell receptor beta chain was identified in a study of regulatory T cells in long-lasting Graves disease. Broader study findings: It was peripheral blood alone, not thyroid tissue, that was studied.

This clonotype has at least ten counts. The antigen is undetermined. Arm-PCR of CDR3 regions with iRepertoire HTBI primers generated TCR beta libraries. MiXCR was run by TCRdb on the multiplex PCR reads, yielding one entry per CDR3 protein. The sample contains about 500,000 distinct CDR3 sequences, around 13% of which appear only once. J lost 8 bases, V lost 7 bases, and 10 bases had no gene match. Germline values: CDR1 ENHRY, CDR2 SYGVKD. The CDR3 has 13 residues. This sample's time point: newly diagnosed GD, antithyroid drugs for less than 3 months. Isolated PBMC RNA provided the starting material for the TCR library. These records were also assigned to another study, of T cells in Graves' hyperthyroidism and ophthalmopathy.

The chain links TRBV10-3 to TRBJ1-2, with TRBD1 identical over 7 bases. This receptor was taken from a woman aged 25-40 years with Graves disease. The sample here was peripheral blood mononuclear cells (PBMCs), taken at new diagnosis, from a patient treated with antithyroid drugs. The CDR3 DNA reads as TGTGCCATCACTCGAGCAGGGGGGAAGGGCTACACCTTC. Its protein product is CAITRAGGKGYTF.